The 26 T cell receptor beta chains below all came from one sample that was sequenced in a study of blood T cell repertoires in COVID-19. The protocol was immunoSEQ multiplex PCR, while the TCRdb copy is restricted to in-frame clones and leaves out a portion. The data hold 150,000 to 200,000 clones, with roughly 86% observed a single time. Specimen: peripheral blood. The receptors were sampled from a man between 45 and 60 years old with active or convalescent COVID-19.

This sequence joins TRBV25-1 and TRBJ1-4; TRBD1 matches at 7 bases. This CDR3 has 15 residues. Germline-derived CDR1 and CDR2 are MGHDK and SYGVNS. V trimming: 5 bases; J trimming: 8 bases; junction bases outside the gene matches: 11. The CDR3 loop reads CASSYSYRGGEKLFF. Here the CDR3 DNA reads TGTGCCAGCAGTTATAGTTACAGGGGTGGCGAAAAACTGTTTTTT. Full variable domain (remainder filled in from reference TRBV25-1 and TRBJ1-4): EADIYQTPRYLVIGTGKKITLECSQTMGHDKMYWYQQDPGMELHLIHYSYGVNSTEKGDLSSESTVSRIRTEHFPLTLESARPSHTSQYLCASSYSYRGGEKLFFGSGTQLSVL.

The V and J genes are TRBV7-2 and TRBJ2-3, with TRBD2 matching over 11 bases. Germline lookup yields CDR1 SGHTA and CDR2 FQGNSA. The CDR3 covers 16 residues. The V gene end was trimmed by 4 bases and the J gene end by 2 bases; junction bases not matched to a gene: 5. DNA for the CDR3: TGTGCCAGCAGCTCCCTAGCGGGGGGAATCACAGATACGCAGTATTTT. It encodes CASSSLAGGITDTQYF.

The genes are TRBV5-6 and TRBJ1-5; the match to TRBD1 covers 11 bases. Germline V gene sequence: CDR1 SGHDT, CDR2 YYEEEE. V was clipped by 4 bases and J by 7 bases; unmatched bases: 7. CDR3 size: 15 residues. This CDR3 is CASSPRGQGVQPQHF. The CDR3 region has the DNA TGTGCCAGCAGCCCCCGGGGACAGGGGGTGCAGCCCCAGCATTTT.

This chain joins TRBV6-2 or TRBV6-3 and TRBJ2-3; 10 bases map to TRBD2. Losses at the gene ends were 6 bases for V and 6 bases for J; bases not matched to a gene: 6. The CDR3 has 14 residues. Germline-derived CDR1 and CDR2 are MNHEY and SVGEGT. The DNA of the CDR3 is TGTGCCAGCAGACCTTCAGCGGGAGGGGATACGCAGTATTTT. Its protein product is CASRPSAGGDTQYF.

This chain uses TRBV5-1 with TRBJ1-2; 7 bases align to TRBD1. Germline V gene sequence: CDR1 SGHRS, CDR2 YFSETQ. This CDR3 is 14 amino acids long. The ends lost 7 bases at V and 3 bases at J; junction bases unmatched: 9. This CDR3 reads CASGLTGPDYGYTF. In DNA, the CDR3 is TGCGCCAGCGGATTGACAGGGCCCGACTATGGCTACACCTTC.

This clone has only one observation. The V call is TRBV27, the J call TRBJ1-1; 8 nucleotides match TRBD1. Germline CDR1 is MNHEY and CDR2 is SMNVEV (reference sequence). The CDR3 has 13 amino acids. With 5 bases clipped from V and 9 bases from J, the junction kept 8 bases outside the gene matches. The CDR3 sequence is CASSNPRTGKAFF. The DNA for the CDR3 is TGTGCCAGCAGTAACCCCCGGACAGGGAAAGCTTTCTTT.

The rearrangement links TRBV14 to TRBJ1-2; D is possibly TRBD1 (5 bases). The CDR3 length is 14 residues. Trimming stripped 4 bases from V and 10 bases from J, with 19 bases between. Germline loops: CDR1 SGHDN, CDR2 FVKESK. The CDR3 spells CASSPGGGRSVYTF. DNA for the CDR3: TGTGCCAGCAGCCCCGGGGGTGGGAGAAGCGTCTACACCTTC.

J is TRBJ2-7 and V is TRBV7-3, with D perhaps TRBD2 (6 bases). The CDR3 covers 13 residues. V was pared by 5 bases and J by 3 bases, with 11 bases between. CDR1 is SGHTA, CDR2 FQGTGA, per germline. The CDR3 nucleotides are TGTGCCAGCAGCCGGGGGTCAGGCTACGAGCAGTACTTC. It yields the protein CASSRGSGYEQYF.

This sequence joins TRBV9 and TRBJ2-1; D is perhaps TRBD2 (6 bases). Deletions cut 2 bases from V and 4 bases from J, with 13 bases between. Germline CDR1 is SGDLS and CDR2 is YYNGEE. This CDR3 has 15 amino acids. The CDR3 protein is CASSVDGREYNEQFF. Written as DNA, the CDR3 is TGTGCCAGCAGCGTCGACGGGAGAGAATACAATGAGCAGTTCTTC.

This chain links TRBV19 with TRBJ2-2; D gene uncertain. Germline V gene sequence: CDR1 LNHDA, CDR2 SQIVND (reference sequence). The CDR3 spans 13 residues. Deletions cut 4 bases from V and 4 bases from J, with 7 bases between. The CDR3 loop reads CASSNPGTGELFF. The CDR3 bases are TGTGCCAGTAGTAACCCAGGCACCGGGGAGCTGTTTTTT.

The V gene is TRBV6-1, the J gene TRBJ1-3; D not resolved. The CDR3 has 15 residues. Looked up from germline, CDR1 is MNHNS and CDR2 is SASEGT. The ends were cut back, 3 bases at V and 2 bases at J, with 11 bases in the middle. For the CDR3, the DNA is TGTGCCAGCAGTGACATGTCGACTGCTGGAAACACCATATATTTT. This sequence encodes CASSDMSTAGNTIYF.

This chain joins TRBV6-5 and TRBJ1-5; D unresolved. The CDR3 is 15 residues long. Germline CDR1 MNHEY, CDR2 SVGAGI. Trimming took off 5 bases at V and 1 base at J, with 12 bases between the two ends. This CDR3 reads CASSPLTRSNQPQHF. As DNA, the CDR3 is TGTGCCAGCAGTCCCCTGACAAGGAGCAATCAGCCCCAGCATTTT.

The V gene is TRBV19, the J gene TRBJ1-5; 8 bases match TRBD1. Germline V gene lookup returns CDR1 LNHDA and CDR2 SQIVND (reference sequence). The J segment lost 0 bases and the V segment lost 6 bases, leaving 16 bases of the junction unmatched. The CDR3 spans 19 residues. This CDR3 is CASRGGQDGRGSSNQPQHF. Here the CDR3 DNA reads TGTGCCAGTAGGGGGGGACAGGACGGACGTGGTAGTAGCAATCAGCCCCAGCATTTT. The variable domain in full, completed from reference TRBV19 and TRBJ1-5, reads DGGITQSPKYLFRKEGQNVTLSCEQNLNHDAMYWYRQDPGQGLRLIYYSQIVNDFQKGDIAEGYSVSREKKESFPLTVTSAQKNPTAFYLCASRGGQDGRGSSNQPQHFGDGTRLSIL.

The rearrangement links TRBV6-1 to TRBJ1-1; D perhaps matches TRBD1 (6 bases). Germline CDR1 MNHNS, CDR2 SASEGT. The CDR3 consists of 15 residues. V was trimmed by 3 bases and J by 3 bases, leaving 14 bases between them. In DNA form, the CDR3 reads TGTGCCAGCAGTGAGGAGAACAGGGTTCACACTGAAGCTTTCTTT. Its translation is CASSEENRVHTEAFF.

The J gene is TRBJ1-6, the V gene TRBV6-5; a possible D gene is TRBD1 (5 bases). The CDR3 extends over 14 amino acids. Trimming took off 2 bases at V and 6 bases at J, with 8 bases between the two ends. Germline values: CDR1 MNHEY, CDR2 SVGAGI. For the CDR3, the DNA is TGTGCCAGCAGTTACGCCAGGGCTAATTCACCCCTCCACTTT. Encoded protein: CASSYARANSPLHF.

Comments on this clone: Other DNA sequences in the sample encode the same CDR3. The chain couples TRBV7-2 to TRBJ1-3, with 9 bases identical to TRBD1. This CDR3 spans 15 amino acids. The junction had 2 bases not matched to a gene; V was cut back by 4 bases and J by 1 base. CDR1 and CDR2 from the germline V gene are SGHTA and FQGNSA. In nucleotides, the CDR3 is TGTGCCAGCAGCTCGGGACAGGGATCTGGAAACACCATATATTTT. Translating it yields CASSSGQGSGNTIYF.

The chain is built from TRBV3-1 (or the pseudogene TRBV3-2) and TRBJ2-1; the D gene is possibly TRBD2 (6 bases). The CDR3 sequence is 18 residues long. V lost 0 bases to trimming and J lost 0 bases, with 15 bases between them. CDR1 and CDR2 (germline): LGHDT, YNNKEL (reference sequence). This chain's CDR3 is CASSQDRRGGNSYNEQFF. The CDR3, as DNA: TGTGCCAGCAGCCAAGATAGGAGGGGCGGGAACTCCTACAATGAGCAGTTCTTC.

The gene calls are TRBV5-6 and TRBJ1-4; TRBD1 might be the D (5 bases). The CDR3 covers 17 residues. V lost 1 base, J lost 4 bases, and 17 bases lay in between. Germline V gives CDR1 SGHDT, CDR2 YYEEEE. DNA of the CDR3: TGTGCCAGCAGCTTGTGGAGGGAGCGGGGGAATAATGAAAAACTGTTTTTT. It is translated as CASSLWRERGNNEKLFF.

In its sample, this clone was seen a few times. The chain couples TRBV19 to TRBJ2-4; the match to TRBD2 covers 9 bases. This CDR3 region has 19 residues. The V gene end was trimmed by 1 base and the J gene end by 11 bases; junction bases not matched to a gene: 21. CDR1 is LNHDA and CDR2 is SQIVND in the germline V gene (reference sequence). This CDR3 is CASSIGPLREGRGKRFQYF. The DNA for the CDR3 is TGTGCCAGTAGTATAGGCCCCCTGCGGGAGGGCCGGGGAAAGAGGTTTCAGTACTTC. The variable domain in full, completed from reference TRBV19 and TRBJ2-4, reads DGGITQSPKYLFRKEGQNVTLSCEQNLNHDAMYWYRQDPGQGLRLIYYSQIVNDFQKGDIAEGYSVSREKKESFPLTVTSAQKNPTAFYLCASSIGPLREGRGKRFQYFGAGTRLSVL.

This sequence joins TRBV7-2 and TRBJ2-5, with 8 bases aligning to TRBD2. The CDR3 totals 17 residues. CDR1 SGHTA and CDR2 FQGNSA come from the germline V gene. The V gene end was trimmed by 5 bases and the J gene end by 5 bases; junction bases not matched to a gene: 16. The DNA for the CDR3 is TGTGCCAGCAGCCTCCCGGGGGGGGCGGGAGTTGGTGAGACCCAGTACTTC. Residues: CASSLPGGAGVGETQYF.

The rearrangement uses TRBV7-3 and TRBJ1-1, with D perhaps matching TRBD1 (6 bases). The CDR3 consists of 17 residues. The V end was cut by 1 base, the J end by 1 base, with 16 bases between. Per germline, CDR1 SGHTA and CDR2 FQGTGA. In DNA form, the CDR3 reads TGTGCCAGCAGCTTAAATGGGGGCCTGGGTCGGAACACTGAAGCTTTCTTT. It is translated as CASSLNGGLGRNTEAFF.

The DNA of the CDR3 is TGTGCCAGCAGGAATAATTGGGCAGGAACAACCTACGAGCAGTACTTC. Translated, it gives CASRNNWAGTTYEQYF. The J gene is TRBJ2-7, the V gene TRBV6-4; D gene uncertain. Trimming took off 6 bases at V and 2 bases at J, with 20 bases between the two ends. CDR3 length: 16 amino acids. CDR1 is MRHNA, CDR2 SNTAGT, per germline.

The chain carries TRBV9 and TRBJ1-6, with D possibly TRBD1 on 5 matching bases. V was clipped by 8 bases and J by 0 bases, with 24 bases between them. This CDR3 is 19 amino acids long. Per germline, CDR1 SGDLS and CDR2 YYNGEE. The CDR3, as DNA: TGTGCCAGTCCCTGTAGTCGGACAAGGACAAGCTCCTATAATTCACCCCTCCACTTT. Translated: CASPCSRTRTSSYNSPLHF.

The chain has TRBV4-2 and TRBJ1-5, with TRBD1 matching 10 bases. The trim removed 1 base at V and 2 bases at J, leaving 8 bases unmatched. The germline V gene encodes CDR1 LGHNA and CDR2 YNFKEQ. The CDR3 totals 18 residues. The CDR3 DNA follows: TGTGCCAGCAGCCAAGGACGAGACAGGGGGCGTGGCAATCAGCCCCAGCATTTT. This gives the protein CASSQGRDRGRGNQPQHF.

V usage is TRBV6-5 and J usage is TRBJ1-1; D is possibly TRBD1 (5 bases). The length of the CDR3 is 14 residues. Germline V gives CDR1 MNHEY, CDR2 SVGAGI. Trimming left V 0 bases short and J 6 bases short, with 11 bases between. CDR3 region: CASSYSGGVAEAFF. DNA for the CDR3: TGTGCCAGCAGTTACTCAGGAGGGGTTGCTGAAGCTTTCTTT.

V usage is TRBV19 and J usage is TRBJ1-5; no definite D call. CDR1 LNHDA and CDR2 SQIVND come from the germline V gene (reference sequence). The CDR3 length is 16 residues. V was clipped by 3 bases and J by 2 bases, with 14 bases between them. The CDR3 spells CASSMNGVGGNQPQHF. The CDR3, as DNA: TGTGCCAGTAGTATGAACGGGGTCGGGGGCAATCAGCCCCAGCATTTT. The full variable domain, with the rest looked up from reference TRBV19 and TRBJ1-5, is DGGITQSPKYLFRKEGQNVTLSCEQNLNHDAMYWYRQDPGQGLRLIYYSQIVNDFQKGDIAEGYSVSREKKESFPLTVTSAQKNPTAFYLCASSMNGVGGNQPQHFGDGTRLSIL.